Sequencing of this TCR beta chain was carried out in a study of human T cells and chemical hapten exposure. In the study overall: Patch tests put 0.01% DPC on the upper back, and the results were checked at 6 days. General study points: Compared with pre-sensitization or healthy control sets, expanded TCRs clustered more.

The time point here: patch test 3, about 24 weeks after DPC sensitization. Treatment defined: therapeutic diphenylcyclopropenone sensitization with weekly scalp DPC. Unfractionated whole blood yielded total RNA. Library construction involved attaching unique molecular identifiers to individual cDNA molecules, which allowed quantitative, reproducible TCR counting. TCRdb itself ran the RACE reads through MiXCR, one entry per CDR3 protein. Of 30,000 to 40,000 distinct CDR3 sequences in the sample, about 13% were seen once. In its sample, this clonotype was seen many times. Its specificity is unknown. This specimen was whole blood, taken in connection with sensitization to the hapten diphenylcyclopropenone (DPC). The TCR was taken from a woman in her 40s with alopecia areata. Some clones in this sample may be carry-over from other donors' samples.

CDR3 loop: CASSLRGRAGDTQYF. The CDR3 coding sequence is TGTGCCAGCAGTTTGCGAGGGAGGGCCGGAGATACGCAGTATTTT. The chain uses TRBV28 and TRBJ2-3; 7 positions match TRBD2. The CDR3 contains 15 residues. The germline CDR1 and CDR2 sequences are MDHEN and SYDVKM. V lost 3 bases to trimming and J lost 5 bases; unmatched junction nucleotides: 8.